These 6 T cell receptor beta chains were all obtained from the same sample, sequenced in a study of identical twins. Via MiXCR, TCRdb re-called the 5' RACE reads, giving one row per CDR3 protein. The profile shows 1,800,000 or so distinct CDR3 sequences, about 31% of them singletons. The sample was cord blood. These receptors were obtained from a newborn girl in good health.

This sequence joins TRBV7-2 and TRBJ1-1; TRBD1 might be the D (5 bases). CDR1 SGHTA and CDR2 FQGNSA come from the germline V gene. The CDR3 has 15 amino acids. The germline V and J ends were trimmed by 5 bases and 0 bases, with 13 bases remaining between them. This chain's CDR3 is CASSVTGTLNTEAFF. The DNA for the CDR3 is TGTGCCAGCAGCGTAACGGGGACGTTGAACACTGAAGCTTTCTTT.

The chain links TRBV5-1 to TRBJ2-2; D uncertain. This CDR3 is 13 amino acids long. Germline V gives CDR1 SGHRS, CDR2 YFSETQ. Trimming left V 2 bases short and J 5 bases short, with 7 bases between. The CDR3 spells CASSFDTTGELFF. In DNA, the CDR3 is TGCGCCAGCAGCTTCGATACAACCGGGGAGCTGTTTTTT.

This clonotype showed up just a few times. The rearrangement joins TRBV5-1 to TRBJ2-5; 12 bases fit TRBD2. The CDR3 contains 15 residues. V lost 7 bases, J lost 5 bases, and 9 bases stayed unmatched. CDR1 is SGHRS and CDR2 is YFSETQ in the germline V gene. This chain's CDR3 is CASASLAGGPETQYF. As DNA, the CDR3 is TGCGCCAGCGCCTCCCTAGCGGGGGGGCCGGAGACCCAGTACTTC.

This clonotype was recorded at least ten times. The chain combines TRBV7-2 with TRBJ2-3, with TRBD2 identical over 10 bases. Unmatched junction bases numbered 5, after V lost 5 bases and J lost 3 bases. Germline lookup yields CDR1 SGHTA and CDR2 FQGNSA. The CDR3 is made up of 15 amino acids. The CDR3 coding sequence is TGTGCCAGCAGCCTAATACTAGCGGGGACAGATACGCAGTATTTT. Its protein product is CASSLILAGTDTQYF.

The chain employs TRBV12-3 or TRBV12-4 and TRBJ2-2; 7 bases line up with TRBD1. This CDR3 is built from 15 residues. The ends lost 8 bases at V and 0 bases at J; junction bases unmatched: 6. CDR3 bases: TGTGCCAGCGCCTTGACAGGGCCGAACACCGGGGAGCTGTTTTTT. Residues: CASALTGPNTGELFF.

The chain joins TRBV3-1 to TRBJ1-1; TRBD1 matches 11 bases. Germline V gene data show CDR1 as LGHDT and CDR2 as YNNKEL (reference sequence). This CDR3 contains 16 residues. Trimming at V came to 3 bases and at J to 5 bases, leaving 8 bases not matched to a gene. CDR3 protein: CASSHGTGGWGTEAFF. Written as DNA, the CDR3 is TGTGCCAGCAGCCATGGGACAGGGGGTTGGGGTACTGAAGCTTTCTTT.